The present T cell receptor (beta chain) was sequenced within a study of shared clonotypes between healthy human individuals. About the research overall: A few men and a couple of women, aged 18 to 49, were donors. Every donor yielded three CD4 naive, three CD4 memory, two CD8 naive and one CD8 memory plate. General study results and limits: Memory subsets generally showed smaller estimated richness than naive subsets did.

This table comes from immunoSEQ multiplex PCR, and its TCRdb copy is limited to in-frame clones, with some not included. The repertoire holds about 2.2 million clones, with about 92% as singletons. The CDR3 has 14 residues. Germline CDR1 is GTSNPN and CDR2 is SVGIG (reference sequence). V lost 3 bases, J lost 4 bases, and 15 bases lay in between. CD45RO negativity and positive selection for CCR7 defined naive CD8 cells, a population that excluded terminally differentiated effector memory CD45RA+ cells. All of the donors resided in Nashville, Tennessee, and each was a Caucasian adult. This clone was counted only a few times. No antigen is known for it.

The origin of this receptor is a man between 18 and 29 years old in good health. Some clones in this sample may be carry-over from other donors' samples. The specimen was naive CD8+ T cells from PBMCs. J is TRBJ1-1 and V is TRBV30; D uncertain. This CDR3 is CAWRYNWGGTEAFF. As DNA, the CDR3 is TGTGCCTGGAGGTATAATTGGGGTGGCACTGAAGCTTTCTTT.